One sample yielded the 24 T cell receptor beta chains listed below, sequenced in a study of blood T cell repertoires in COVID-19 (TCRdb year 2020). The method behind the library was the immunoSEQ multiplex PCR assay. In its TCRdb copy, this immuneACCESS table keeps in-frame sequences only and misses some clones. Where compared with another copy, unresolved V genes explain less than half of these, and the others have no known cause. The sample profile shows around 170,000 clones; 83% of them were found once. The ten largest account for about 6% of the sample. The specimen was peripheral blood. These receptors were collected from a woman aged 40 to 50 with acute or convalescent COVID-19.

This sequence joins TRBV4-2 and TRBJ2-7; D is undetermined. CDR1 is LGHNA and CDR2 is YNFKEQ in the germline V gene. Trimming shortened V by 0 bases and J by 5 bases, and 11 bases separated the two germline ends. The CDR3 totals 14 residues. The CDR3: CASSQDTANDEQYF. The CDR3, as DNA: TGTGCCAGCAGCCAAGATACAGCTAACGACGAGCAGTACTTC.

This rearrangement joins TRBV18 to TRBJ2-1, with a possible D match to TRBD2 (5 bases). Germline assignment: CDR1 KGHSH and CDR2 LQKENI. CDR3 length equals 13 residues. The germline V and J ends were trimmed by 2 bases and 5 bases, with 7 bases remaining between them. CDR3 sequence (DNA): TGTGCCAGCTCACCAGGGAGAGACAATGAGCAGTTCTTC. Residues: CASSPGRDNEQFF.

The gene calls are TRBV4-1 and TRBJ1-2, with a weak D call TRBD1 (5 bases). Trimming took 1 base from V and 6 from J, leaving 12 bases between them. The CDR3 length is 14 residues. CDR1 MGHRA and CDR2 YSYEKL come from the germline V gene. The CDR3: CASSQVSGWDGYTF. Here the CDR3 DNA reads TGCGCCAGCAGCCAAGTGTCAGGGTGGGATGGCTACACCTTC.

V and J are TRBV7-9 and TRBJ1-6; no clear D gene. The CDR3 contains 11 residues. CDR1 SEHNR and CDR2 FQNEAQ come from the germline V gene (reference sequence). V was clipped by 3 bases and J by 12 bases, with 6 bases between them. The CDR3 bases are TGTGCCAGCAGCTTGTCGGGACCCCTCCACTTT. Amino acid sequence: CASSLSGPLHF.

The CDR3 DNA reads as TGTGCCAGTAGTAGTCGGGGGGGCAGGAATGAGCAGTTCTTC. It is translated as CASSSRGGRNEQFF. The V gene is TRBV19, the J gene TRBJ2-1, with 8 positions matching TRBD2. The V gene's germline CDR1 is LNHDA and CDR2 SQIVND (reference sequence). The CDR3 consists of 14 residues. J lost 7 bases, V lost 4 bases, and 6 bases had no gene match.

This clone was observed a handful of times. The V and J genes are TRBV5-1 and TRBJ2-7; 8 positions agree with TRBD2. The V gene end was trimmed by 0 bases and the J gene end by 4 bases; junction bases not matched to a gene: 6. The CDR3 runs 15 residues. Germline CDR1 is SGHRS and CDR2 is YFSETQ. CDR3 DNA: TGCGCCAGCAGCTTGGGTAGCGGGAAATATTACGAGCAGTACTTC. The encoded protein is CASSLGSGKYYEQYF.

V is TRBV4-1 and J is TRBJ2-7, with 9 bases identical to TRBD1. The CDR3 is 15 amino acids. Germline V gene sequence: CDR1 MGHRA, CDR2 YSYEKL. Germline trimming cut 0 bases from V and 7 bases from J; bases unmatched to any gene: 7. CDR3 residues: CASSQDLGTGWEQYF. In DNA form, the CDR3 reads TGCGCCAGCAGCCAAGATTTGGGGACAGGGTGGGAGCAGTACTTC.

The chain uses TRBV24-1 and TRBJ2-3; TRBD1 is a possible D gene (5 bases). V dropped 5 bases and J dropped 2 bases, with 13 bases sitting between them. There are 15 residues in the CDR3. Per the germline V gene, CDR1 is KGHDR and CDR2 is SFDVKD. CDR3 sequence reads: CATSGSGGHTDTQYF. The CDR3 DNA sequence: TGTGCCACCAGTGGCAGTGGCGGACACACAGATACGCAGTATTTT.

The DNA of the CDR3 is TGTGCCAGTAGTATAATCTTAAACACTGAAGCTTTCTTT. This encodes CASSIILNTEAFF. This sequence joins TRBV19 and TRBJ1-1; D unclear. Per germline, CDR1 LNHDA and CDR2 SQIVND (reference sequence). V was cut by 2 bases and J by 2 bases, with 6 bases left in between. The CDR3 is 13 amino acids.

The rearrangement joins TRBV19 to TRBJ1-1; 7 bases are a match to TRBD1. V lost 8 bases and J lost 1; bases outside the gene matches: 16. The CDR3 is 17 amino acids. Germline V gene sequence: CDR1 LNHDA, CDR2 SQIVND (reference sequence). CDR3 sequence reads: CASQSWWTGSTNTEAFF. DNA for the CDR3: TGTGCCAGTCAATCGTGGTGGACAGGTTCAACGAACACTGAAGCTTTCTTT.

This chain links TRBV5-1 with TRBJ2-3; 9 bases align to TRBD2. V trimming: 3 bases; J trimming: 1 base; junction bases outside the gene matches: 6. The germline CDR1 and CDR2 sequences are SGHRS and YFSETQ. The length of the CDR3 is 16 residues. CDR3 nucleotide sequence: TGCGCCAGCAGCTCGAGATGGACTAGCGGCACAGATACGCAGTATTTT. Its translation: CASSSRWTSGTDTQYF.

The chain uses TRBV7-2 and TRBJ1-2; D is undetermined. The V end lost 2 bases, the J end lost 6 bases, and 7 bases lay between the germline ends. CDR1 and CDR2 (germline): SGHTA, FQGNSA. The CDR3 is made up of 12 amino acids. For the CDR3, the DNA is TGTGCCAGCAGCTTATCCCCCAATGGCTACACCTTC. Translated: CASSLSPNGYTF.

This clone was detected ten times or more. The rearrangement links TRBV5-1 to TRBJ2-7, with no clear D. Trimming left V 3 bases short and J 4 bases short, with 17 bases between. Germline CDR1 SGHRS, CDR2 YFSETQ. This CDR3 is built from 15 residues. CDR3: CASSSGEAEAYEQYF. The CDR3 coding sequence is TGCGCCAGCAGCTCCGGCGAGGCCGAGGCATACGAGCAGTACTTC.

V is TRBV28 and J is TRBJ2-5, with 7 bases that match TRBD2. The CDR3 length is 16 residues. The V gene's germline CDR1 is MDHEN and CDR2 SYDVKM. The V segment lost 9 bases and the J segment 5 bases; nucleotides outside the gene matches: 18. In DNA, the CDR3 is TGTGCCAGTTCCGGGACTAATAGACATCCGTACGAGACCCAGTACTTC. Its translation: CASSGTNRHPYETQYF.

This sequence joins TRBV7-8 and TRBJ1-6, with 7 bases identical to TRBD1. Trimming took 2 bases from V and 10 from J; bases not matched to a gene: 5. Germline V CDR1 and CDR2: SGHVS, FQNEAQ. The CDR3 is 14 residues long. The CDR3 protein is CASSLNRGGSPLHF. The CDR3 DNA follows: TGTGCCAGCAGCTTAAACAGGGGCGGGTCACCCCTCCACTTT. Complete variable domain (other parts from reference TRBV7-8 and TRBJ1-6): GAGVSQSPRYKVAKRGQDVALRCDPISGHVSLFWYQQALGQGPEFLTYFQNEAQLDKSGLPSDRFFAERPEGSVSTLKIQRTQQEDSAVYLCASSLNRGGSPLHFGNGTRLTVT.

V and J are TRBV9 and TRBJ2-5, with D possibly TRBD2 on 6 matching bases. Germline V gene data show CDR1 as SGDLS and CDR2 as YYNGEE. The CDR3 length is 16 residues. The germline V and J ends were trimmed by 0 bases and 5 bases, with 17 bases remaining between them. The CDR3 DNA sequence: TGTGCCAGCAGCGTAGACGGGCGGGGAGGCGGGGAGACCCAGTACTTC. Translation: CASSVDGRGGGETQYF.

The chain employs TRBV18 and TRBJ2-3; TRBD2 matches at 7 bases. This CDR3 is 16 amino acids long. The trim removed 3 bases at V and 4 bases at J, leaving 10 bases unmatched. Germline loops: CDR1 KGHSH, CDR2 LQKENI. DNA of the CDR3: TGTGCCAGCTCACCGTCCCTTTCGGCGGGGGCAGATACGCAGTATTTT. It codes for CASSPSLSAGADTQYF.

This chain joins TRBV28 and TRBJ2-1; D is undetermined. CDR3 size: 14 residues. The V and J ends lost 7 bases and 4 bases respectively, with 14 bases between them. Germline V gene sequence: CDR1 MDHEN, CDR2 SYDVKM. The CDR3 sequence: CASTLGSEYNEQFF. DNA for the CDR3: TGTGCCAGCACCTTGGGCAGTGAGTACAATGAGCAGTTCTTC.

The rearrangement links TRBV7-3 to TRBJ2-3; 9 bases are shared with TRBD2. This CDR3 is built from 17 residues. Trimming at V came to 2 bases and at J to 2 bases, leaving 8 bases not matched to a gene. CDR1 SGHTA and CDR2 FQGTGA come from the germline V gene. The DNA of the CDR3 is TGTGCCAGCAGCTTATCGGGCAGCGGGGGGCCCACAGATACGCAGTATTTT. As protein: CASSLSGSGGPTDTQYF.

The V and J genes are TRBV6-5 and TRBJ2-3, with D perhaps matching TRBD2 (7 bases). With 6 bases removed from V and 5 bases from J, the gap between germline ends came to 15 bases. This CDR3 has 14 residues. Germline assignment: CDR1 MNHEY and CDR2 SVGAGI. The CDR3 here is CASRSGGGEDTQYF. CDR3 DNA sequence: TGTGCCAGCAGGTCGGGCGGGGGCGAAGATACGCAGTATTTT.

J is TRBJ2-5 and V is TRBV7-2; 8 bases agree with TRBD1. This CDR3 comprises 13 residues. Trimming removed 8 bases from V and 6 bases from J; junction bases left unmatched: 8. The germline V gene has CDR1 SGHTA and CDR2 FQGNSA. The CDR3 region is CASSGQALKTQYF. For the CDR3, the DNA is TGTGCCAGCTCGGGACAGGCGTTGAAGACCCAGTACTTC.

This chain links TRBV14 with TRBJ2-3, with D perhaps TRBD2 (5 bases). This CDR3 spans 18 amino acids. Looked up from germline, CDR1 is SGHDN and CDR2 is FVKESK. The germline V and J ends were trimmed by 0 bases and 1 base, with 17 bases remaining between them. CDR3 amino acids: CASSQDGVRILGTDTQYF. DNA of the CDR3: TGTGCCAGCAGCCAAGATGGCGTACGGATACTAGGCACAGATACGCAGTATTTT.

The V and J genes are TRBV3-1 (or the pseudogene TRBV3-2) and TRBJ1-1; tentatively, D is TRBD1 (5 bases). The V gene lost 1 base and the J gene lost 3 bases, with 9 bases spanning the gap. The V gene's germline CDR1 is LGHDT and CDR2 YNNKEL (reference sequence). This CDR3 has 14 amino acids. The CDR3 here is CASSQASGHTEAFF. The CDR3 DNA reads TGTGCCAGCAGCCAAGCATCAGGGCACACTGAAGCTTTCTTT.

Only one count was recorded for this clone. This chain joins TRBV2 and TRBJ2-7; possible D gene TRBD1, 6 bases. Germline lookup yields CDR1 SNHLY and CDR2 FYNNEI. The CDR3 is 13 amino acids. V was shortened by 10 bases and J by 0 bases, with 13 bases between the two germline ends. The CDR3 region is CANPGQNSYEQYF. CDR3 DNA: TGTGCCAACCCAGGACAGAACTCCTACGAGCAGTACTTC.